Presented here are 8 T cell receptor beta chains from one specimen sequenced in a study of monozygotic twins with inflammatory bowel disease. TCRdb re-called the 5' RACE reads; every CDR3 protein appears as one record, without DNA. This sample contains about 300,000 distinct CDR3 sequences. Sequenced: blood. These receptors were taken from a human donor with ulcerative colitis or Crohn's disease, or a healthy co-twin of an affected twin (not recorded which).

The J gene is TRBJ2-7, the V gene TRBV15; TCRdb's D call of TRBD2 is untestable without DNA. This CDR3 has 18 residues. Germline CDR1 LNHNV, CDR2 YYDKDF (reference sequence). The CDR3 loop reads CATSRDPSSSHSSYEQYF.

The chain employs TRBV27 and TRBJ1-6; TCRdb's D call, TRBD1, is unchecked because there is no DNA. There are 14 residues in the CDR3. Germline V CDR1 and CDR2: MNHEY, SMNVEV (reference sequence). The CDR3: CASSYMGRNSPLHF.

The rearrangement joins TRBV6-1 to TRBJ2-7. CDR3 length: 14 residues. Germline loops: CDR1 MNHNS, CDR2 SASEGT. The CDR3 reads CASLPPWSSYEQYF.

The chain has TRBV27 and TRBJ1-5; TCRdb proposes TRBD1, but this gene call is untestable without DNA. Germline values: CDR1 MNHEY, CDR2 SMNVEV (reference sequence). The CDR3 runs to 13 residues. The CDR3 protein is CASSPNRELPQHF.

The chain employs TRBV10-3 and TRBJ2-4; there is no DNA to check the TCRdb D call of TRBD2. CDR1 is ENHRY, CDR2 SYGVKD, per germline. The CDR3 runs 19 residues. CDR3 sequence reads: CAISESRTSGRAGKNIQYF.

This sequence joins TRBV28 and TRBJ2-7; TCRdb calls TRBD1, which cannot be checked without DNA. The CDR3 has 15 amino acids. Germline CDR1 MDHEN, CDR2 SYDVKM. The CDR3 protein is CASTSRGTPTYEQYF.

The CDR3 loop is CASLDRIVRYF. The chain couples TRBV6-6 to TRBJ2-7; no DNA is available, so the TRBD1 call from TCRdb remains unchecked. CDR1 is MNHNY and CDR2 is SVGAGI in the germline V gene (reference sequence). The CDR3 totals 11 residues.

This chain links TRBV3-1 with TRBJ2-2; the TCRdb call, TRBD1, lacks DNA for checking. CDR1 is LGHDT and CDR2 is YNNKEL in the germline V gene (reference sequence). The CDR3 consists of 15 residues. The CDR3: CASSQDQGSTGELFF.